Sequencing of this T cell receptor beta chain was carried out in a study of cytomegalovirus exposure and HLA in healthy donors. The primer mix had 60 Vbeta and 13 Jbeta primers. This table comes from immunoSEQ multiplex PCR, and its TCRdb copy is limited to in-frame clones, with some not included. Among around 280,000 clones listed, around 90% were seen once. This clone occurred once. One end of the junction fails to match germline, which may point to a read error. Sequencing was done on a sample of PBMCs. This sequence was found in a woman aged 18-29 years in good health and CMV-seronegative.

CDR3 sequence (DNA): TGTTCCAGCAGCTTCGGGGGGCTTGGGGGCTACACCTTC. Protein: CSSSFGGLGGYTF. The chain carries TRBV7-9 and TRBJ1-2; a possible D gene is TRBD1 (6 bases). Per germline, CDR1 SEHNR and CDR2 FQNEAQ (reference sequence). This CDR3 has 13 residues.